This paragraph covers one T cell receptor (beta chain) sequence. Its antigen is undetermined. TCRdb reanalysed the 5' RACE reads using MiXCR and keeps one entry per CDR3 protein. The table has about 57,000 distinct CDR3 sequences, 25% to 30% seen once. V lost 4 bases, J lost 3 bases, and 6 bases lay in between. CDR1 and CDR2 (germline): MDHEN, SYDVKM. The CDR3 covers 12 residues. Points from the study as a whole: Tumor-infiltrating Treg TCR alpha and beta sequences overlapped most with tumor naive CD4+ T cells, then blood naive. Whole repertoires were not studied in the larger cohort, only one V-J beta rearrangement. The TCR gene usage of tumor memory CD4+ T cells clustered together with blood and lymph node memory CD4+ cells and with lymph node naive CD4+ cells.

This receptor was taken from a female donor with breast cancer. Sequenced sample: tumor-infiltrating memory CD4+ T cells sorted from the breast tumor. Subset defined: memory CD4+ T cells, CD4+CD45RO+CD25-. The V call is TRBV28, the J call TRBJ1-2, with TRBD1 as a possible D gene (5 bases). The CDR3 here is CASSWGYYGYTF. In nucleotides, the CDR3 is TGTGCCAGCAGTTGGGGCTACTATGGCTACACCTTC.